This TCR beta chain was found in a study of beta chain features in type 1 diabetes. Study outcomes and limitations: TCRB CDR3s from Type 1 diabetes patients were moderately but significantly shorter in all four CD4+ subsets.

Of the isolated RNA, all was reverse transcribed, and so the sequenced material was expressed TCRB transcripts. Using immunoSEQ multiplex PCR, the repertoire was profiled, and TCRdb retains in-frame clones only, with some absent. The sample shows about 700,000 clones, 13% of them seen only once. Remarks on this clone: Its matching antigen is unknown.

The CDR3 totals 15 residues. Germline-derived CDR1 and CDR2 are LNHDA and SQIVND (reference sequence). V dropped 7 bases and J dropped 7; count of bases not matched to a gene: 12. The material sequenced was naive CD4+ T cells from blood. V usage is TRBV19 and J usage is TRBJ1-5; the match to TRBD1 covers 8 bases. The source is a young man with type 1 diabetes. The CDR3 spells CASMRQGKKVQPQHF. The CDR3 DNA follows: TGTGCCAGTATGCGACAGGGGAAGAAGGTGCAGCCCCAGCATTTT. The entire variable domain, with the rest obtained from reference TRBV19 and TRBJ1-5, is as follows: DGGITQSPKYLFRKEGQNVTLSCEQNLNHDAMYWYRQDPGQGLRLIYYSQIVNDFQKGDIAEGYSVSREKKESFPLTVTSAQKNPTAFYLCASMRQGKKVQPQHFGDGTRLSIL.